This entry lists 21 T cell receptor beta chains sequenced from one sample in a study of vaccination and CD4 T cells after COVID-19. Noted treatment: approximately nine-day PBMC culture with coronavirus spike peptide pools or control peptides (ViraFEST assay). These receptors' antigens are unknown. With the Oncomine TCR Beta short-read assay, DNA from cultured CD4+ T cells was sequenced. From the PCR reads, TCRdb called clonotypes with MiXCR, one entry per CDR3 protein. The top ten hold over 35% of the sample, which has approximately 1,500 distinct CDR3 sequences, about three quarters seen once. The sample in question was CD4+ T cells from blood, cultured in vitro, obtained after SARS-CoV-2 vaccination. The source is a human donor who had recovered from COVID-19.

J is TRBJ1-2 and V is TRBV29-1, with 10 positions matching TRBD1. Germline trimming cut 6 bases from V and 2 bases from J; bases unmatched to any gene: 6. CDR3 size: 14 residues. The germline gives CDR1 SQVTM, CDR2 ANQGSEA. CDR3 sequence: CSVIRTGGNYGYTF. For the CDR3, the DNA is TGCAGCGTCATTAGGACAGGGGGGAACTATGGCTACACCTTC.

V and J are TRBV28 and TRBJ2-3; D is unresolved. CDR1 is MDHEN and CDR2 is SYDVKM in the germline V gene. The CDR3 sequence is 10 residues long. Between the trimmed V and J ends, which lost 4 bases and 4 bases, there was a span of 0 bases. CDR3 sequence (DNA): TGTGCCAGCAGTTCAGATACGCAGTATTTT. Its translation: CASSSDTQYF. Full variable domain (outside the CDR3, taken from reference TRBV28 and TRBJ2-3): DVKVTQSSRYLVKRTGEKVFLECVQDMDHENMFWYRQDPGLGLRLIYFSYDVKMKEKGDIPEGYSVSREKKERFSLILESASTNQTSMYLCASSSDTQYFGPGTRLTVL.

This sequence joins TRBV6-1 and TRBJ1-1; 9 nucleotides align to TRBD1. The CDR3 contains 12 residues. The ends lost 7 bases at V and 7 bases at J; junction bases unmatched: 4. Per the germline V gene, CDR1 is MNHNS and CDR2 is SASEGT. CDR3 DNA: TGTGCCAGCACGCGACAGGGGGGTGAAGCTTTCTTT. Protein sequence: CASTRQGGEAFF.

This clonotype was picked up one time. The chain couples TRBV20-1 to TRBJ1-2; D perhaps matches TRBD1 (5 bases). Germline V gene sequence: CDR1 DFQATT, CDR2 SNEGSKA (reference sequence). The length of the CDR3 is 14 residues. V lost 5 bases and J 4 bases, leaving 17 bases between the germline ends. CDR3 in amino acids: CSARPRGVTYGYTF. In DNA, the CDR3 is TGCAGTGCTCGCCCCCGGGGGGTGACCTATGGCTACACCTTC.

The chain carries TRBV20-1 and TRBJ2-3; D might be TRBD2 (5 bases). V lost 7 bases and J lost 5, with 16 bases in between. Germline V gene sequence: CDR1 DFQATT, CDR2 SNEGSKA (reference sequence). This CDR3 region has 13 residues. In DNA form, the CDR3 reads TGCAGTGTGGAGCCGGGGTCCAGAGATACGCAGTATTTT. It encodes CSVEPGSRDTQYF.

This clonotype is deemed medium-sized. V and J are TRBV19 and TRBJ2-6, with D uncertain. This CDR3 region has 16 residues. The germline V gene has CDR1 LNHDA and CDR2 SQIVND (reference sequence). The V and J ends lost 4 bases and 0 bases respectively, with 10 bases between them. The CDR3 protein is CASSTGRRSGANVLTF. The CDR3 DNA reads TGTGCCAGTAGTACCGGCCGACGCTCTGGGGCCAACGTCCTGACTTTC.

The chain recombines TRBV4-1 with TRBJ1-2, with D perhaps matching TRBD1 (6 bases). The CDR3 covers 16 residues. V lost 6 bases and J 3 bases, leaving 20 bases between the germline ends. In germline, CDR1 is MGHRA, CDR2 YSYEKL. CDR3 nucleotide sequence: TGCGCCAGCAGATTCGGTCCAGGGGTAAGGGACTATGGCTACACCTTC. The encoded protein is CASRFGPGVRDYGYTF.

The V and J genes are TRBV19 and TRBJ1-6; the match to TRBD1 covers 8 bases. CDR3 length: 16 amino acids. Per germline, CDR1 LNHDA and CDR2 SQIVND (reference sequence). Trimming at V came to 5 bases and at J to 8 bases, leaving 11 bases not matched to a gene. The CDR3 DNA sequence: TGTGCCAGTAGTTTCCGGACAGGGTACAACGATTCACCCCTCCACTTT. It codes for CASSFRTGYNDSPLHF.

V and J are TRBV11-3 and TRBJ1-1; D gene ambiguous. Germline V CDR1 and CDR2: SGHNT, YENEEA. CDR3 length: 13 amino acids. Trimming left V 5 bases short and J 7 bases short, with 14 bases between. CDR3 in amino acids: CASSPHAVFEAFF. CDR3 nucleotide sequence: TGTGCCAGCAGCCCCCATGCGGTATTTGAAGCTTTCTTT.

Details on this clonotype: At one end the junction does not follow the germline gene, possibly because of a read error. This rearrangement joins TRBV27 to TRBJ1-2; TRBD1 aligns across 7 bases. Germline V gene sequence: CDR1 MNHEY, CDR2 SMNVEV (reference sequence). The CDR3 is 9 residues long. The CDR3 nucleotides are TGTGCCAGAAGAAGACAGGGCGCCTTC. Amino acid sequence: CARRRQGAF.

V usage is TRBV6-2 or TRBV6-3 and J usage is TRBJ1-1, with D perhaps matching TRBD1 (6 bases). CDR3 length: 17 residues. Germline-derived CDR1 and CDR2 are MNHEY and SVGEGT. Trimming stripped 2 bases from V and 0 bases from J, with 16 bases between. CDR3 DNA: TGTGCCAGCAGTTACAGGGGGGGTAGACGGTTGAACACTGAAGCTTTCTTT. Amino acids: CASSYRGGRRLNTEAFF.

Only a few counts were recorded for this clonotype. The chain couples TRBV20-1 to TRBJ2-7; 7 positions match TRBD2. Looked up from germline, CDR1 is DFQATT and CDR2 is SNEGSKA (reference sequence). This CDR3 contains 15 residues. V trimming: 5 bases; J trimming: 7 bases; junction bases outside the gene matches: 17. The CDR3 coding sequence is TGCAGTGCTCCTTACCATCGGGGAGGGCCGGGGGAGCAGTACTTC. It is translated as CSAPYHRGGPGEQYF.

A few counts support this clonotype. The CDR3 loop is CASSPPGTINEQYF. The CDR3 region has the DNA TGTGCCAGCAGCCCACCCGGGACAATTAACGAGCAGTACTTC. The chain uses TRBV7-2 and TRBJ2-7; TRBD1 is a possible D gene (6 bases). V was cut by 5 bases and J by 5 bases, with 16 bases left in between. This CDR3 has 14 residues. Germline V CDR1 and CDR2: SGHTA, FQGNSA. Together with reference TRBV7-2 and TRBJ2-7, the CDR3 gives the full variable domain: GAGVSQSPSNKVTEKGKDVELRCDPISGHTALYWYRQSLGQGLEFLIYFQGNSAPDKSGLPSDRFSAERTGGSVSTLTIQRTQQEDSAVYLCASSPPGTINEQYFGPGTRLTVT.

This chain connects TRBV27 to TRBJ2-5; weak D call: TRBD1 (5 bases). The ends were cut back, 5 bases at V and 0 bases at J, with 13 bases in the middle. The germline gives CDR1 MNHEY, CDR2 SMNVEV (reference sequence). The CDR3 length is 15 residues. DNA for the CDR3: TGTGCCAGCAGTCCGCTGGGGCCTTACCAAGAGACCCAGTACTTC. Its translation: CASSPLGPYQETQYF.

This clonotype came up a few times. This sequence joins TRBV7-2 and TRBJ1-2; D not resolved. This CDR3 comprises 13 residues. Trimming stripped 0 bases from V and 4 bases from J, with 6 bases between. The germline V gene has CDR1 SGHTA and CDR2 FQGNSA. The CDR3 sequence: CASSLAGSYGYTF. The CDR3 region has the DNA TGTGCCAGCAGCTTAGCTGGGAGCTATGGCTACACCTTC.

This chain links TRBV6-5 with TRBJ1-2, with TRBD1 as a possible D gene (5 bases). This CDR3 spans 13 amino acids. The germline CDR1 and CDR2 sequences are MNHEY and SVGAGI. V lost 2 bases to trimming and J lost 10 bases, with 14 bases between them. The CDR3 DNA reads as TGTGCCAGCAGTTACGCGACAGACCGATTCTACACCTTC. The encoded protein is CASSYATDRFYTF.

This clonotype occurred once. This chain joins TRBV6-2 or TRBV6-3 and TRBJ1-2; D unresolved. Trimming took off 0 bases at V and 2 bases at J, with 7 bases between the two ends. Germline-derived CDR1 and CDR2 are MNHEY and SVGEGT. This CDR3 comprises 14 residues. In DNA form, the CDR3 reads TGTGCCAGCAGTTACTCGATGGGGAACTATGGCTACACCTTC. Protein: CASSYSMGNYGYTF.

This clonotype rates as large. CDR3 loop: CATSPAYGIGELFF. For the CDR3, the DNA is TGTGCCACCAGTCCCGCGTATGGAATTGGGGAGCTGTTTTTT. The chain combines TRBV24-1 with TRBJ2-2, with D uncertain. Trimming cost V 6 bases and J 8 bases, with 15 bases left between them. The CDR3 covers 14 residues. From germline, CDR1 is KGHDR and CDR2 SFDVKD.

This clonotype is hyperexpanded (1% or more) in the sample. The chain employs TRBV7-8 and TRBJ1-6, with 7 bases lining up with TRBD1. The germline V gene encodes CDR1 SGHVS and CDR2 FQNEAQ. The CDR3 loop spans 15 amino acids. With 5 bases clipped from V and 2 bases from J, the junction kept 3 bases outside the gene matches. The CDR3 DNA follows: TGTGCCAGCAGCCTGGACAGGCCCTATAATTCACCCCTCCACTTT. Protein: CASSLDRPYNSPLHF. The full variable domain, its missing parts supplied by reference TRBV7-8 and TRBJ1-6, is GAGVSQSPRYKVAKRGQDVALRCDPISGHVSLFWYQQALGQGPEFLTYFQNEAQLDKSGLPSDRFFAERPEGSVSTLKIQRTQQEDSAVYLCASSLDRPYNSPLHFGNGTRLTVT.

V is TRBV20-1 and J is TRBJ1-6; D is unresolved. Germline V lookup: CDR1 DFQATT, CDR2 SNEGSKA (reference sequence). Trimming removed 5 bases at V and 7 bases at J, with 15 bases between. There are 14 residues in the CDR3. CDR3 region: CSAPVAGYNSPLHF. The CDR3 coding sequence is TGCAGTGCTCCTGTAGCGGGGTACAATTCACCCCTCCACTTT.

The chain is built from TRBV20-1 and TRBJ1-1, with D possibly being TRBD1 (5 bases). Germline V gene data show CDR1 as DFQATT and CDR2 as SNEGSKA (reference sequence). The V gene lost 4 bases and the J gene lost 4 bases, with 10 bases spanning the gap. The CDR3 has 12 amino acids. CDR3 nucleotide sequence: TGCAGTGCTAAGGTGACAGTCACTGAAGCTTTCTTT. This codes for CSAKVTVTEAFF.